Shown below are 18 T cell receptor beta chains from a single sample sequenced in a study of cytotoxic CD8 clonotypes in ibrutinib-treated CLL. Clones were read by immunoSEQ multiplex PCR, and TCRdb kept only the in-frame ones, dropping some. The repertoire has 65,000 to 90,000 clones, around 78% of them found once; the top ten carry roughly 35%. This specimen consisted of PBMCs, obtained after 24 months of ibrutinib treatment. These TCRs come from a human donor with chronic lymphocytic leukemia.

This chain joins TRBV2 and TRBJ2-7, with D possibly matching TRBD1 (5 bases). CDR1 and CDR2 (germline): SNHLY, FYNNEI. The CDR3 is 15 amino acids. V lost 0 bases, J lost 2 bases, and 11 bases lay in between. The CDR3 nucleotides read TGTGCCAGCAGTGAAGCGGCCAGGGTACCCTACGAGCAGTACTTC. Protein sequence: CASSEAARVPYEQYF.

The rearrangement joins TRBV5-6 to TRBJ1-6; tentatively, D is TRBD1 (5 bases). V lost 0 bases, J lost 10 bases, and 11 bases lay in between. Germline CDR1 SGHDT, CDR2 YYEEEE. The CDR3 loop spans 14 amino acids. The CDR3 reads CASSLAIGESPLHF. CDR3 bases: TGTGCCAGCAGCTTGGCTATAGGGGAATCACCCCTCCACTTT.

CDR3 DNA sequence: TGTGCCAGTAGTATAGCGGCTCGGCAGGGCGGTGAGCAGTTCTTC. It encodes CASSIAARQGGEQFF. The rearrangement links TRBV19 to TRBJ2-1; possibly TRBD1 for D (5 bases). V lost 1 base, J lost 9 bases, and 16 bases lay in between. The CDR3 contains 15 residues. Germline CDR1 reads LNHDA; CDR2 reads SQIVND (reference sequence). Full variable domain (rest looked up from reference TRBV19 and TRBJ2-1): DGGITQSPKYLFRKEGQNVTLSCEQNLNHDAMYWYRQDPGQGLRLIYYSQIVNDFQKGDIAEGYSVSREKKESFPLTVTSAQKNPTAFYLCASSIAARQGGEQFFGPGTRLTVL.

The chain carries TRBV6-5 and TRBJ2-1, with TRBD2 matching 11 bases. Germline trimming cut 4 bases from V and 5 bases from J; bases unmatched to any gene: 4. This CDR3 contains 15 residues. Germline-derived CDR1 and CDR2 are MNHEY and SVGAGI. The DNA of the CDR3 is TGTGCCAGCAGTTGGGGGACTAGCGGAAACAATGAGCAGTTCTTC. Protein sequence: CASSWGTSGNNEQFF.

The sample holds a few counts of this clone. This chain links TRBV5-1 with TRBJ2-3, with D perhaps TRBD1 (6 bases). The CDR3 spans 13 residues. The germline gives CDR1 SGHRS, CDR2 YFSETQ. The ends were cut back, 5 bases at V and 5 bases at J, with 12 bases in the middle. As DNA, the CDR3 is TGCGCCAGCAGTACCAGGGGTGGAGATACGCAGTATTTT. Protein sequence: CASSTRGGDTQYF.

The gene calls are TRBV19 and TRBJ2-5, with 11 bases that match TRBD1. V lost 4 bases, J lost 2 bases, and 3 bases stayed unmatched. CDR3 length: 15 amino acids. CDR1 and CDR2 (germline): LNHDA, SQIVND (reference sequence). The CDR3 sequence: CASSTGQGAQETQYF. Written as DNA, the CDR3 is TGTGCCAGTAGTACCGGACAGGGGGCTCAAGAGACCCAGTACTTC.

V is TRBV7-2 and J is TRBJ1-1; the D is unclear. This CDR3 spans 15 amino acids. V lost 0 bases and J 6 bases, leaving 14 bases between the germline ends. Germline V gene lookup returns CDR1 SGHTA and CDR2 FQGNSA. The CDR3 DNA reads TGTGCCAGCAGCTTAGCGACAAACCTAGGCGCTGAAGCTTTCTTT. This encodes CASSLATNLGAEAFF.

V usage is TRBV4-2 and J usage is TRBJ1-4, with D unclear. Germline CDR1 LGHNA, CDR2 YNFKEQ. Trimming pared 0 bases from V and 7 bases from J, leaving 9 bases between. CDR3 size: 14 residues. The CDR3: CASSQDFGREKLFF. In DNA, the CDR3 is TGTGCCAGCAGCCAAGATTTCGGACGTGAAAAACTGTTTTTT.

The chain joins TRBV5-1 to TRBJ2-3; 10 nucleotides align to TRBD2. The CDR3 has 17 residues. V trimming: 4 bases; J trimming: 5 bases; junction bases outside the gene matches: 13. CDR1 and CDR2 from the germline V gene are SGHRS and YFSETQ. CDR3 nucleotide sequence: TGCGCCAGCAGCCAAAGCGGGAGGGCGTGGGGTGGAGATACGCAGTATTTT. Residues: CASSQSGRAWGGDTQYF.

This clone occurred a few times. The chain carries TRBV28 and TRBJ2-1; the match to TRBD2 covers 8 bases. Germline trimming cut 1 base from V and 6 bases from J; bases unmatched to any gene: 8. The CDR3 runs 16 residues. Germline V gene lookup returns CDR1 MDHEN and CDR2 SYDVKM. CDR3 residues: CASSLSDVGRANEQFF. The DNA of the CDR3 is TGTGCCAGCAGTTTATCCGACGTCGGGAGGGCCAATGAGCAGTTCTTC. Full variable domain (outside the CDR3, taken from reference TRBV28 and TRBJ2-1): DVKVTQSSRYLVKRTGEKVFLECVQDMDHENMFWYRQDPGLGLRLIYFSYDVKMKEKGDIPEGYSVSREKKERFSLILESASTNQTSMYLCASSLSDVGRANEQFFGPGTRLTVL.

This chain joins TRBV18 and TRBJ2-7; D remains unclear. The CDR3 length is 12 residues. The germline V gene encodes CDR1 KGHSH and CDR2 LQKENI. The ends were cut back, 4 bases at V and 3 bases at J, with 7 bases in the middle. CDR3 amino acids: CASSQLHYEQYF. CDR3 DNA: TGTGCCAGCTCACAATTACACTACGAGCAGTACTTC.

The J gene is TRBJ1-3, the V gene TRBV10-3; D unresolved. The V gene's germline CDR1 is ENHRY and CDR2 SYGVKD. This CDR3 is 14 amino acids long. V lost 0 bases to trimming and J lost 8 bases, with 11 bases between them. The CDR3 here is CAISESFGEDTIYF. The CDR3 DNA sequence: TGTGCCATCAGTGAGTCTTTTGGGGAAGACACCATATATTTT.

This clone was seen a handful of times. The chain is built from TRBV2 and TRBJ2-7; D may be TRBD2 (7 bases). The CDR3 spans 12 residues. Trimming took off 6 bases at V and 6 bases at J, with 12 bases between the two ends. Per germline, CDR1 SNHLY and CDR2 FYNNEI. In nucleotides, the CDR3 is TGTGCCAGCAGCACAGGGACTACCGAGCAGTACTTC. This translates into CASSTGTTEQYF.

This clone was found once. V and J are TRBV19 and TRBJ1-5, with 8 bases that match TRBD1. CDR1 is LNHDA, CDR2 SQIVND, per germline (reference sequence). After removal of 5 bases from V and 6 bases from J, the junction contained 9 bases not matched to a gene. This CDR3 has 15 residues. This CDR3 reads CASSLGRGPGQPQHF. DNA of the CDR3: TGTGCCAGTAGTTTGGGCAGGGGGCCTGGTCAGCCCCAGCATTTT. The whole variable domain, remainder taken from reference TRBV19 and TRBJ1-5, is DGGITQSPKYLFRKEGQNVTLSCEQNLNHDAMYWYRQDPGQGLRLIYYSQIVNDFQKGDIAEGYSVSREKKESFPLTVTSAQKNPTAFYLCASSLGRGPGQPQHFGDGTRLSIL.

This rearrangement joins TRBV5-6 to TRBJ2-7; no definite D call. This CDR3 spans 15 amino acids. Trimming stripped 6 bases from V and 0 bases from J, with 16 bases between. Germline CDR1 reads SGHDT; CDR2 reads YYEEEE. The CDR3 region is CASIRSIGHSYEQYF. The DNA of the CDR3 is TGTGCCAGCATCCGTTCTATAGGGCACTCCTACGAGCAGTACTTC.

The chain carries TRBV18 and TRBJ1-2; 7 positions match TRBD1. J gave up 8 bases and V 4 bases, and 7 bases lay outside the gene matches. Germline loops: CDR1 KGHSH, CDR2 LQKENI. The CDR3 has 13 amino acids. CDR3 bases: TGTGCCAGCTCACAGGGACAGTCTTCCGGCTACACCTTC. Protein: CASSQGQSSGYTF.

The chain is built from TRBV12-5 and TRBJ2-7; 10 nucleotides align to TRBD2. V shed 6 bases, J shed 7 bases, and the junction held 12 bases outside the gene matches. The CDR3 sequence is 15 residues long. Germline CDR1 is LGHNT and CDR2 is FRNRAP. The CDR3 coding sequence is TGTGCTAGTGGATCCAAGCGGGAGGGCCTTGGGGAGCAGTACTTC. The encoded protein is CASGSKREGLGEQYF. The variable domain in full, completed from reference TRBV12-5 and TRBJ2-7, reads DARVTQTPRHKVTEMGQEVTMRCQPILGHNTVFWYRQTMMQGLELLAYFRNRAPLDDSGMPKDRFSAEMPDATLATLKIQPSEPRDSAVYFCASGSKREGLGEQYFGPGTRLTVT.

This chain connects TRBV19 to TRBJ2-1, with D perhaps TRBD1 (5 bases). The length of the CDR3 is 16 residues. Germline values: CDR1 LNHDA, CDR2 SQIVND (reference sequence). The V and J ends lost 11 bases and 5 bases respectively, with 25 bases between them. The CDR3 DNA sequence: TGTGCCCCGTTATCCGGCCAGGGTTTCCTAGACAATGAGCAGTTCTTC. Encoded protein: CAPLSGQGFLDNEQFF.